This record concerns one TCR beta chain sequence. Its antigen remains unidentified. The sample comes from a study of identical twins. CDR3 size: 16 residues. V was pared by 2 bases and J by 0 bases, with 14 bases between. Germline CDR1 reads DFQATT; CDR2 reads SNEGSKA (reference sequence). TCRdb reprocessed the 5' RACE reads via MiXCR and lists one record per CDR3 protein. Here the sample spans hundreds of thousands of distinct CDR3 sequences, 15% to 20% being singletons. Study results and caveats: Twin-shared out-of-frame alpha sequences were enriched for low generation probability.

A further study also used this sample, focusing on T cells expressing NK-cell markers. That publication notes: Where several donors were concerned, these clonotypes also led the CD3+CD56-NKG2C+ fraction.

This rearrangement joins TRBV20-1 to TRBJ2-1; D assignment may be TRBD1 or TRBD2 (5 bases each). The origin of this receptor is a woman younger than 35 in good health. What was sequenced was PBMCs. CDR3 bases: TGCAGTGCTAGAAAGTCAACGGGGCTCTCCTACAATGAGCAGTTCTTC. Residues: CSARKSTGLSYNEQFF.